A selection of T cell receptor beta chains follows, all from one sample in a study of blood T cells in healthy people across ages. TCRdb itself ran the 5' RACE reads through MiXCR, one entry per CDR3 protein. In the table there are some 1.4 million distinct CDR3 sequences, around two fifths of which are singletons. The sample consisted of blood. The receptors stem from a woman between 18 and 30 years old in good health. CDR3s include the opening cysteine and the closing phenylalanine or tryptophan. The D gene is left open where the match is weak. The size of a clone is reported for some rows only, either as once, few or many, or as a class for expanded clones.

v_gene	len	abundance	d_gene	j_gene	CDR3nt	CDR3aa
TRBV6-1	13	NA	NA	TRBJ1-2	TGTGCCATGGGTAGGCTAAGCGGCTATGGCTACACCTTC	CAMGRLSGYGYTF
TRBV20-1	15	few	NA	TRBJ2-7	TGCAGTGCTATCCCCGCCCTGTACGGGCTCTACGAGCAGTACTTC	CSAIPALYGLYEQYF
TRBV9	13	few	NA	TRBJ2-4	TGTGCCAGCAGCGAGGGGGGATCGAGGGAGCAGTACTTC	CASSEGGSREQYF
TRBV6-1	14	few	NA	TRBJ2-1	TGTGCCAGCATCGGCAGCGGTCTATACAATGAGCAGTTCTTC	CASIGSGLYNEQFF
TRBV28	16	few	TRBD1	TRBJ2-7	TGTGCCAGCAGCCCCACAGGACAGGGACTCTCCTACGAGCAGTACTTC	CASSPTGQGLSYEQYF
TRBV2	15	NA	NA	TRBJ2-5	TGTGCCACCTTACCCGGTGGTGGGGAACAAGAGACCCAGTACTTC	CATLPGGGEQETQYF
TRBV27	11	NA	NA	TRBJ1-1	TGTGCCAGCAGTTCACAGGGTCGGGCTTTCTTT	CASSSQGRAFF
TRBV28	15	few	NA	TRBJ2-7	TGTGCCAGCAGTTTGGTAGGGCAGCCTACCTACGAGCAGTACTTC	CASSLVGQPTYEQYF
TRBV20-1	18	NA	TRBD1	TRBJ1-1	TGCAGTGCTAGTAGTTTACCGGGACAGGGCCAGGGGAACACTGAAGCTTTCTTT	CSASSLPGQGQGNTEAFF
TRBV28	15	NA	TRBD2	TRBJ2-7	TGTGCCAGCAGTTTCTTAGCGGGCAACTCCTACGAGCAGTACTTC	CASSFLAGNSYEQYF
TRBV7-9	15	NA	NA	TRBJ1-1	TGTGCCAGCAGGCAAAACAGGGCTGGGAGCACTGAAGCTTTCTTT	CASRQNRAGSTEAFF
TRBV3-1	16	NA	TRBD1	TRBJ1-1	TGTGCCAGCAGCACCGGGACAGGGGGCGCGACCACTGAAGCTTTCTTT	CASSTGTGGATTEAFF
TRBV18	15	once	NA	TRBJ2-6	TGTGCCAGCTCACCACCTAATCCGGGGGCCAACGTCCTGACTTTC	CASSPPNPGANVLTF
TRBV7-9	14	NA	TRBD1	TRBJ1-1	TGTGCCAGCACCAAGGACAGGGGCAGGGCTGAAGCTTTCTTT	CASTKDRGRAEAFF
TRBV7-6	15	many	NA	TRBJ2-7	TGTGCCAGCAGCTTAGACGACGGATTCTCCTACGAGCAGTACTTC	CASSLDDGFSYEQYF
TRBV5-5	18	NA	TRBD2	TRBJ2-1	TGTGCCAGCAGCTTGGTACCCCTCCTAGCGGGAGATACGAATGAGCAGTTCTTC	CASSLVPLLAGDTNEQFF
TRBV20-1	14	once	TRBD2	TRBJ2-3	TGCAGTGCTCCTAGCGGGTCTCTGACAGATACGCAGTATTTT	CSAPSGSLTDTQYF
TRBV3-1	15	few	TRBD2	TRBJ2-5	TGTGCCAGCAGCCAGGGCGGGGGGTACGTCCAGACCCAGTACTTC	CASSQGGGYVQTQYF
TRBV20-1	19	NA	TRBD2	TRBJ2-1	TGCAGTGCTAGGACCCTACTAGCGGGGGGCCAGAGCTCCTACAATGGGCAGTTCTTC	CSARTLLAGGQSSYNGQFF
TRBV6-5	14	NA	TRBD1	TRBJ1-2	TGTGCCAGCTGTCCGACAGGGGAGAACTATGGCTACACCTTC	CASCPTGENYGYTF
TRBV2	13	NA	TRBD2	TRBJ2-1	TGTGCCAGCAGAGCGGGGGGGAACAATGAGCAGTTCTTC	CASRAGGNNEQFF
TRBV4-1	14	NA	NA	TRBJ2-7	TGCGCCAGCAGCCAAGATAATCCCCGAGGCGAGCAGTACTTC	CASSQDNPRGEQYF
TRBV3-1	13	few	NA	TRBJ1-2	TGTGCCAGCAGCCAAAGGGGTACGAGGGACTACACCTTC	CASSQRGTRDYTF
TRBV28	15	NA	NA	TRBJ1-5	TGTGCCAGCAGTTTATTGTCAGGGGTCGGTCAGCCCCAGCATTTT	CASSLLSGVGQPQHF
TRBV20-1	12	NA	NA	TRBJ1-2	TGCAGTCACACCGGGACGGGCTATGGCTACACCTTC	CSHTGTGYGYTF
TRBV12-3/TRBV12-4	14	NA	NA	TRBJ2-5	TGTGCCAGCAATCTGGGGACTGTTTACAATGTGCAGTACTTC	CASNLGTVYNVQYF
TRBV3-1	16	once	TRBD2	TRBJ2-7	TGTGCCAGCAGGACAAACCCGGCGGGGGGCTACAATGAGCAGTACTTC	CASRTNPAGGYNEQYF
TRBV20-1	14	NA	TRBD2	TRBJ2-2	TGCAGTGCTAGAGGCGGGGGAACGTCCGGGGAGCTGTTTTTT	CSARGGGTSGELFF
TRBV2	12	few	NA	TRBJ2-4	TGTGCCAGCAGGGTACTAGAAAACATTCAGTACTTC	CASRVLENIQYF
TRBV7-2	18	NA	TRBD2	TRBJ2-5	TGTGCCAGCAGCTTCGCCCGAACTAGACTAGCGGGAGGAGAGACCCAGTACTTC	CASSFARTRLAGGETQYF
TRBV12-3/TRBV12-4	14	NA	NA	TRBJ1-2	TGTGCCAGCAGTTTAGGGGACATCGGCTATGGCTACACCTTC	CASSLGDIGYGYTF
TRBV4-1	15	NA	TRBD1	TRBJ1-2	TGCGCCAGCAGCCAAGATGCGTTGGGACAGTATGGCTACACCTTC	CASSQDALGQYGYTF
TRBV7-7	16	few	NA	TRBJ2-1	TGTGCCAGCAGCCCCCTGGGGACGTACTCCTACAATGAGCAGTTCTTC	CASSPLGTYSYNEQFF
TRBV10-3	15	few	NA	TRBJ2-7	TGTGCCATCAGGGAAGGGGCAGGAACAACCTACGAGCAGTACTTC	CAIREGAGTTYEQYF
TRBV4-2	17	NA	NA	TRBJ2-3	TGTGCCAGCAGCCAAAATCCCAGAGACACTAGCACAGATACGCAGTATTTT	CASSQNPRDTSTDTQYF
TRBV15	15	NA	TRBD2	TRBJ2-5	TGTGCCACCAGCAGTGGGACTAATCCCCAAGAGACCCAGTACTTC	CATSSGTNPQETQYF
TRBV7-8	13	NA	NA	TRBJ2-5	TGTGCCAGCTCTCCTCGGGCAATAAATGAGCAGTACTTC	CASSPRAINEQYF
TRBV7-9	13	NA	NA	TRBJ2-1	TGTGCCAGCAGCTTGTGGCAGGCGGATGAGCAGTTCTTC	CASSLWQADEQFF
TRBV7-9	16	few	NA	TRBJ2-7	TGTGCCAGCAGCTTAGAGGCCTCAGGTAGCTCCTACGAGCAGTACTTC	CASSLEASGSSYEQYF
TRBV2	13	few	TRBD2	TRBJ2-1	TGTGCCAGCAAGGCAGGACTAGGGAATGAGCAGTTCTTC	CASKAGLGNEQFF
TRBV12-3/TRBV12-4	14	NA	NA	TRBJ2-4	TGTGCCAGCAGTGTAGGTTTTGGGACAAACATTCAGTACTTC	CASSVGFGTNIQYF
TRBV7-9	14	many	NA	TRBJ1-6	TGTGCCAGCAGCTTATCCCGGGAGTATTCACCCCTCCACTTT	CASSLSREYSPLHF
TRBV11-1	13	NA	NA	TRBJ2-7	TGTGCCAGCAGCCCTTACCGGGGGGCCGAGCAGTACTTC	CASSPYRGAEQYF
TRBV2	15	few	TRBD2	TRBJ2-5	TGTGCCAGCAGTGGTCTAGACGGGGGGCAAGAGACCCAGTACTTC	CASSGLDGGQETQYF